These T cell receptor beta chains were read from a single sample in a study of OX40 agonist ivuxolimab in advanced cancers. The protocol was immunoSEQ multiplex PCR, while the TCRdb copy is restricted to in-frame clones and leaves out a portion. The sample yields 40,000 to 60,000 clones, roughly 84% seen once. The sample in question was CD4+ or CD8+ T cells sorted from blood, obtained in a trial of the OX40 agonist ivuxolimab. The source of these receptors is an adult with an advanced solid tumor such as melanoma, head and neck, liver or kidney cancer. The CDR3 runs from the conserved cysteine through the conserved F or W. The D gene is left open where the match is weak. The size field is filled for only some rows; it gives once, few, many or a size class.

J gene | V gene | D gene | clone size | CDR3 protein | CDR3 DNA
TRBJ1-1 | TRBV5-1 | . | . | CASSLSDVTEAFF | TGCGCCAGCAGCTTGAGCGACGTCACTGAAGCTTTCTTT
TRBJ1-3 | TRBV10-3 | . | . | CAISDGGNTIYF | TGTGCCATCAGTGATGGTGGAAACACCATATATTTT
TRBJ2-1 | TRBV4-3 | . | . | CASSQDSPGSSYNEQFF | TGCGCCAGCAGCCAAGATTCTCCGGGGAGCTCCTACAATGAGCAGTTCTTC
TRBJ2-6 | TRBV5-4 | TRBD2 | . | CASSKASGGSSGANVLTF | TGTGCCAGCAGCAAGGCTAGCGGGGGGAGCTCTGGGGCCAACGTCCTGACTTTC
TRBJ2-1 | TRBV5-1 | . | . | CASSLAGAYNEQFF | TGCGCCAGCAGCTTGGCGGGGGCCTACAATGAGCAGTTCTTC
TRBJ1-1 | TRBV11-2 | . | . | CASSPSSQTNTEAFF | TGTGCCAGCAGTCCCAGTTCACAGACGAACACTGAAGCTTTCTTT
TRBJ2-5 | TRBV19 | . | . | CASGVPAETQYF | TGTGCCAGCGGGGTGCCGGCAGAGACCCAGTACTTC
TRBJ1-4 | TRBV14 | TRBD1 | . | CASSRQGTGREKLFF | TGTGCCAGCAGCCGACAGGGGACCGGTCGTGAAAAACTGTTTTTT
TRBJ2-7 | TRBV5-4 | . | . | CASSLAPGANSYEQYF | TGTGCCAGCAGCTTGGCCCCGGGGGCTAACTCCTACGAGCAGTACTTC
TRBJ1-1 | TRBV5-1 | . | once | CASSWGNTEAFF | TGCGCCAGCAGTTGGGGGAACACTGAAGCTTTCTTT
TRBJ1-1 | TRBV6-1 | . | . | CASSGGTTEAFF | TGTGCCAGCAGTGGAGGGACGACTGAAGCTTTCTTT
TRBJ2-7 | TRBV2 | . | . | CASRPGGADYEQYF | TGTGCCAGCAGGCCGGGCGGAGCGGACTACGAGCAGTACTTC
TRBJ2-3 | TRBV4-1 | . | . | CASSQSQRYTDTQYF | TGCGCCAGCAGCCAATCACAGCGGTACACAGATACGCAGTATTTT
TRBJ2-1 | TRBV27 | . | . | CASVKTRGFGYEQFF | TGTGCCAGCGTCAAAACCCGAGGGTTCGGCTATGAGCAGTTCTTC
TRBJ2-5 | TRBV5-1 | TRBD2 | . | CASSRGLAGAEGETQYF | TGCGCCAGCAGCCGGGGACTAGCGGGGGCCGAAGGGGAGACCCAGTACTTC
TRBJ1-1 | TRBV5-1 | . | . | CASSSDPNTEAFF | TGCGCCAGCAGCTCTGACCCGAACACTGAAGCTTTCTTT
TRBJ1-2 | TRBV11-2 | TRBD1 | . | CASSLTGGAYGYTF | TGTGCCAGCAGCTTAACAGGGGGCGCCTACGGCTACACCTTC
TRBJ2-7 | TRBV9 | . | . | CASSVAGSTHEQYF | TGTGCCAGCAGCGTAGCTGGGAGTACCCACGAGCAGTACTTC
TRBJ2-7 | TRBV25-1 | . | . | CASRPDNSYEQYF | TGTGCCAGCAGGCCGGACAACTCCTACGAGCAGTACTTC
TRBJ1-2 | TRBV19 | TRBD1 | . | CASSTAGQGGLGYTF | TGTGCCAGTAGTACCGCGGGACAGGGGGGCCTTGGCTACACCTTC
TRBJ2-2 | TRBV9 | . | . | CASSVTSRGANTGELFF | TGTGCCAGCAGCGTAACTAGCCGTGGGGCCAACACCGGGGAGCTGTTTTTT
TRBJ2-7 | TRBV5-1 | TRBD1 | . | CASSPGQFGEQYF | TGCGCCAGCAGCCCGGGACAGTTCGGCGAGCAGTACTTC
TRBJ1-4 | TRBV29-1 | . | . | CSVVTGFSNEKLFF | TGCAGCGTGGTAACAGGGTTCTCTAATGAAAAACTGTTTTTT
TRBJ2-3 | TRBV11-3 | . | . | CASSPLLSTDTQYF | TGTGCCAGCAGCCCACTTTTAAGCACAGATACGCAGTATTTT
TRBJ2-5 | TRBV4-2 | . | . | CASSQVVGRGGTQYF | TGTGCCAGCAGCCAAGTGGTCGGGCGGGGAGGGACCCAGTACTTC
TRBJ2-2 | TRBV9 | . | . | CASSVGGNTGELFF | TGTGCCAGCAGCGTAGGGGGGAACACCGGGGAGCTGTTTTTT
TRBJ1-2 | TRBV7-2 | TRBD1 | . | CASSPNTGAYGYTF | TGTGCCAGCAGCCCCAATACAGGGGCCTATGGCTACACCTTC
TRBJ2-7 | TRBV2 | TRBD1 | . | CASSGQGWYEQYF | TGTGCCAGCAGTGGACAGGGGTGGTACGAGCAGTACTTC
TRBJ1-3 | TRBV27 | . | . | CASSDGFRGNTIYF | TGTGCCAGCAGTGACGGATTCCGCGGAAACACCATATATTTT
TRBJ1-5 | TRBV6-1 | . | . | CASSRDPNQPQHF | TGTGCCAGCAGCCGGGATCCCAATCAGCCCCAGCATTTT
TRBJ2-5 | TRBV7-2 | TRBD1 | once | CASSLEDRYKQETQYF | TGTGCCAGCAGCTTAGAGGACAGGTACAAGCAAGAGACCCAGTACTTC
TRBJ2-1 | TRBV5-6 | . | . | CASSLSPPGSYNEQFF | TGTGCCAGCAGCTTGTCCCCCCCAGGGTCCTACAATGAGCAGTTCTTC
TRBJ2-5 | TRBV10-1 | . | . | CASSDPQGVVETQYF | TGCGCCAGCAGTGACCCTCAGGGAGTTGTCGAGACCCAGTACTTC
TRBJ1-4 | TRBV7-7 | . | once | CASSLGTGNEKLFF | TGTGCCAGCAGCTTAGGAACAGGGAATGAAAAACTGTTTTTT
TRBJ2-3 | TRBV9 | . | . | CASSARLGSETDTQYF | TGTGCCAGCAGCGCAAGACTAGGCTCCGAAACAGATACGCAGTATTTT
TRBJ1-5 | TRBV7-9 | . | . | CASSPLQGTGNQPQHF | TGTGCCAGCAGCCCCTTACAGGGAACGGGAAATCAGCCCCAGCATTTT
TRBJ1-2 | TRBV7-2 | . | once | CASSPVGFDYGYTF | TGTGCCAGCAGCCCCGTTGGTTTTGACTATGGCTACACCTTC
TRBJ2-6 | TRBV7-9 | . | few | CASIRTGPNSGANVLTF | TGTGCCAGCATCCGGACTGGCCCCAACTCTGGGGCCAACGTCCTGACTTTC
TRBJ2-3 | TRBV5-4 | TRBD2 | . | CASSLPSSGGNTDTQYF | TGTGCCAGCAGCTTACCCTCTAGCGGGGGGAACACAGATACGCAGTATTTT
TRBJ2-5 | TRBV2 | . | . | CASRGGRVRAQETQYF | TGTGCCAGCAGAGGAGGCAGGGTTCGGGCACAAGAGACCCAGTACTTC